This T cell receptor (beta chain) was profiled in a study of T cells in women clearing cervical HPV infection. Produced via immunoSEQ multiplex PCR; TCRdb's table is partial and in-frame only. The sample holds 15,000 to 20,000 clones. Points on this clone: The read ends 3 residues early relative to the CDR3; the germline J gene fills the gap.

The length of the CDR3 is 13 residues. The ends were cut back, 4 bases at V and 4 bases at J, with 11 bases in the middle. Germline V gene lookup returns CDR1 SGHAT and CDR2 FQNNGV. The sequence was collected from a woman between 18 and 70 years old with a cervical HPV16 infection that either progressed to CIN3+ or cleared (not recorded which). The sequencing sample was made of blood buffy coat. The J gene is TRBJ2-7, the V gene TRBV11-2; maybe TRBD2 (6 bases). The CDR3 sequence: CASSSRGTYEQYF. The sequenced CDR3 bases are TGTGCCAGCAGCTCCCGGGGGACTTACGAG.